Listed here are 12 T cell receptor beta chains from one sample, sequenced in a study of T cell changes during pregnancy in multiple sclerosis (dated by TCRdb to between 2018 and 2020). Libraries were built with the immunoSEQ multiplex PCR assay. Not all clones reach the TCRdb copy of this immuneACCESS table, which keeps in-frame sequences only. Checked studies attribute under half of the gap to unresolved V genes and leave the rest unexplained. The sample records about 120,000 clones, approximately 94% of which are singletons. Jointly, the top ten make up approximately 6.3% of the sample. This sample comprised peripheral blood, obtained before pregnancy. These receptors were obtained from a female donor with multiple sclerosis, enrolled in a pregnancy study.

This chain joins TRBV30 and TRBJ2-5, with 10 bases that match TRBD1. Germline CDR1 is GTSNPN and CDR2 is SVGIG (reference sequence). With 3 bases clipped from V and 4 bases from J, the junction kept 8 bases outside the gene matches. The CDR3 is 15 amino acids. The CDR3 spells CAWSRQGARGETQYF. CDR3 DNA: TGTGCCTGGAGCCGACAGGGGGCGCGGGGAGAGACCCAGTACTTC.

The chain uses TRBV6-1 and TRBJ2-5, with TRBD1 as a possible D gene (6 bases). Germline V CDR1 and CDR2: MNHNS, SASEGT. Trimming took off 8 bases at V and 2 bases at J, with 15 bases between the two ends. The CDR3 has 14 amino acids. In DNA form, the CDR3 reads TGTGCCAGCCAATACCGGGACATTCAAGAGACCCAGTACTTC. Translating gives CASQYRDIQETQYF.

The rearrangement links TRBV6-1 to TRBJ1-5; D remains unclear. V dropped 8 bases and J dropped 5 bases, with 13 bases sitting between them. Looked up from germline, CDR1 is MNHNS and CDR2 is SASEGT. The CDR3 is 13 residues long. The chain's CDR3 is CASRSAGYQPQHF. In nucleotides, the CDR3 is TGTGCCAGCCGTTCCGCGGGATATCAGCCCCAGCATTTT.

The genes are TRBV9 and TRBJ1-2; D may be TRBD1 (6 bases). The CDR3 length is 14 residues. Trimming shortened V by 0 bases and J by 8 bases, and 14 bases separated the two germline ends. Germline V CDR1 and CDR2: SGDLS, YYNGEE. For the CDR3, the DNA is TGTGCCAGCAGCGTAGAGAAGGACAGTTACGGCTACACCTTC. Its translation: CASSVEKDSYGYTF.

The rearrangement links TRBV7-9 to TRBJ2-1; 12 bases are shared with TRBD2. With 5 bases clipped from V and 3 bases from J, the junction kept 5 bases outside the gene matches. Germline V gene sequence: CDR1 SEHNR, CDR2 FQNEAQ (reference sequence). The CDR3 runs 16 residues. CDR3 loop: CASSPGTSGFYNEQFF. The DNA for the CDR3 is TGTGCCAGCAGCCCAGGGACTAGCGGGTTCTACAATGAGCAGTTCTTC. The variable domain in full, with the rest retrieved from reference TRBV7-9 and TRBJ2-1, is DTGVSQNPRHKITKRGQNVTFRCDPISEHNRLYWYRQTLGQGPEFLTYFQNEAQLEKSRLLSDRFSAERPKGSFSTLEIQRTEQGDSAMYLCASSPGTSGFYNEQFFGPGTRLTVL.

This rearrangement joins TRBV7-9 to TRBJ2-3; 13 nucleotides line up with TRBD2. The CDR3 sequence is 15 residues long. Looked up from germline, CDR1 is SEHNR and CDR2 is FQNEAQ (reference sequence). The V segment lost 5 bases and the J segment 5 bases; nucleotides outside the gene matches: 4. This CDR3 is CASSALAGGGDTQYF. The CDR3 DNA sequence: TGTGCCAGCAGCGCACTAGCGGGAGGGGGAGATACGCAGTATTTT.

This clone was recorded once. The chain employs TRBV5-1 and TRBJ2-1, with D possibly TRBD2 on 6 matching bases. Trimming cost V 0 bases and J 6 bases, with 13 bases left between them. This CDR3 has 15 amino acids. CDR1 is SGHRS, CDR2 YFSETQ, per germline. CDR3 sequence reads: CASSLDPSSANEQFF. In nucleotides, the CDR3 is TGCGCCAGCAGCTTGGACCCATCTAGCGCCAATGAGCAGTTCTTC.

A few counts support this clone. The genes are TRBV27 and TRBJ1-1; D is unclear. The CDR3 loop spans 12 amino acids. The germline V gene has CDR1 MNHEY and CDR2 SMNVEV (reference sequence). Trimming stripped 8 bases from V and 0 bases from J, with 7 bases between. The CDR3 DNA is TGTGCCAGCGGCACAGTGAACACTGAAGCTTTCTTT. This gives the protein CASGTVNTEAFF.

This rearrangement joins TRBV9 to TRBJ1-1; no clear D gene. The CDR3 runs to 12 residues. V lost 5 bases to trimming and J lost 7 bases, with 12 bases between them. CDR1 is SGDLS, CDR2 YYNGEE, per germline. CDR3 loop: CASSPTAGEAFF. CDR3 DNA sequence: TGTGCCAGCAGTCCCACGGCAGGTGAAGCTTTCTTT.

The gene calls are TRBV7-9 and TRBJ2-1, with 16 bases matching TRBD2. CDR3 size: 16 residues. J was trimmed by 9 bases and V by 5 bases; bases with no gene match: 7. In germline, CDR1 is SEHNR, CDR2 FQNEAQ (reference sequence). Here the CDR3 DNA reads TGTGCCAGCAGCGATGGGACTAGCGGGAGGGCCGGTGAGCAGTTCTTC. Its translation: CASSDGTSGRAGEQFF.

This chain uses TRBV7-8 with TRBJ1-5; D may be TRBD1 (5 bases). The V and J ends lost 2 bases and 9 bases respectively, with 8 bases between them. Germline V gene sequence: CDR1 SGHVS, CDR2 FQNEAQ. The CDR3 is 12 residues long. Written as DNA, the CDR3 is TGTGCCAGCAGCTTATGGGGGGGGCCCCAGCATTTT. Its protein is CASSLWGGPQHF.

The chain has TRBV6-1 and TRBJ1-1; tentatively, D is TRBD1 (5 bases). V was trimmed by 4 bases and J by 4 bases, leaving 10 bases between them. The CDR3 covers 13 residues. Germline lookup yields CDR1 MNHNS and CDR2 SASEGT. The CDR3, as DNA: TGTGCCAGCAGTGTTGACAGTTTCACTGAAGCTTTCTTT. Amino acid sequence: CASSVDSFTEAFF.